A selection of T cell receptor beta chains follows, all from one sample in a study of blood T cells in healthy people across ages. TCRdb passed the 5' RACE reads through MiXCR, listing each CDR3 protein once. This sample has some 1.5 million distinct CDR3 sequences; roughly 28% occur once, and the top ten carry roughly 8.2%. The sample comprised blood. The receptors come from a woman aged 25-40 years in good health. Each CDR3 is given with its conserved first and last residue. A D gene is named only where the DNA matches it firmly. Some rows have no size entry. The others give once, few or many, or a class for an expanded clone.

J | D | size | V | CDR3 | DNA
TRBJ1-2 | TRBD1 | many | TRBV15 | CATRGTVGPNYGYTF | TGTGCCACAAGGGGGACAGTGGGCCCTAACTATGGCTACACCTTC
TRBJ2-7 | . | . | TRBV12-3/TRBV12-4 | CAGSQHSAGPYEQYF | TGTGCCGGCAGCCAACATTCGGCGGGGCCCTACGAGCAGTACTTC
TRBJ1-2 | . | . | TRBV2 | CASREADEVGYTF | TGTGCCAGCAGGGAAGCGGACGAAGTTGGCTACACCTTC
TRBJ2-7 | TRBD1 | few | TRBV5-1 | CASSGTGKSYEQYF | TGCGCCAGCAGCGGGACAGGGAAATCCTACGAGCAGTACTTC
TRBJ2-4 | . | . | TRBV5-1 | CASSLAQRGRQQYF | TGCGCCAGCAGCTTGGCGCAAAGGGGGAGACAGCAGTACTTC
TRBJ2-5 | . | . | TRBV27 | CASSLSLRQETKYF | TGTGCCAGCAGTTTATCCTTGAGACAAGAGACCAAGTACTTC
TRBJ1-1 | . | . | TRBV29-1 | CSVELGLNTEAFF | TGCAGCGTTGAGTTGGGATTGAACACTGAAGCTTTCTTT
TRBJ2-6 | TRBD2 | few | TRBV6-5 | CASSRGVRGISVLTF | TGTGCCAGCAGTCGGGGGGTTCGGGGGATATCCGTCCTGACTTTC
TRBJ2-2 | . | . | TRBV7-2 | CASSPLGVGMTGERFF | TGTGCCAGCAGCCCACTAGGGGTTGGGATGACCGGGGAGCGGTTTTTT
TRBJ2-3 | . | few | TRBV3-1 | CASSQDASATTDTQYF | TGTGCCAGCAGCCAAGATGCTAGCGCAACCACAGATACGCAGTATTTT
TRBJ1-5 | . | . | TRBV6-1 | CASSEYSTEYNQPQHF | TGTGCCAGCAGTGAATATAGTACGGAATACAATCAGCCCCAGCATTTT
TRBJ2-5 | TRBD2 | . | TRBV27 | CASSLVASGQETQYF | TGTGCCAGCAGTTTAGTGGCTAGCGGACAAGAGACCCAGTACTTC
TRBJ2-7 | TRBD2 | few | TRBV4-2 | CASSQVPSGAYEQYF | TGTGCCAGCAGCCAAGTGCCTAGCGGGGCCTACGAGCAGTACTTC
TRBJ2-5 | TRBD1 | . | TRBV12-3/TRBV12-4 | CASSPDRNVETQYF | TGTGCCAGCAGTCCGGACAGGAACGTAGAGACCCAGTACTTC
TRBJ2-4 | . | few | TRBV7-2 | CASSLALGGAHNEQYF | TGTGCCAGCAGCTTAGCGCTCGGCGGGGCCCACAATGAGCAGTACTTC
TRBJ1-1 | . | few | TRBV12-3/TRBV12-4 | CASRPQASNTEAFF | TGTGCCAGCAGGCCCCAGGCCTCAAACACTGAAGCTTTCTTT
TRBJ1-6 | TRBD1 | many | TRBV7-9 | CASSLGTGNSPLHF | TGTGCCAGCAGCTTGGGGACAGGGAATTCACCCCTCCACTTT
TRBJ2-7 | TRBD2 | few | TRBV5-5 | CASSPRWRGSYEQYF | TGTGCCAGCAGCCCGAGGTGGCGCGGGAGCTACGAGCAGTACTTC
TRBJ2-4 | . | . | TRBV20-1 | CSAFRQTRGKNIQYF | TGCAGTGCTTTCCGACAGACCCGAGGCAAAAACATTCAGTACTTC
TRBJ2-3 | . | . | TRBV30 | CAWSTGTDTQYF | TGTGCCTGGAGTACAGGCACAGATACGCAGTATTTT
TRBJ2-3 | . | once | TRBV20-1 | CSARDSRKPTDTQYF | TGCAGTGCTAGAGATAGCCGTAAACCGACAGATACGCAGTATTTT
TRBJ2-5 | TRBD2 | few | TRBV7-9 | CASRGGKETQYF | TGTGCCAGCAGGGGGGGGAAAGAGACCCAGTACTTC
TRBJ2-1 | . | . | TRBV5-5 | CASSYRGPGGGEQFF | TGTGCCAGCAGCTACAGGGGACCCGGGGGTGGTGAGCAGTTCTTC
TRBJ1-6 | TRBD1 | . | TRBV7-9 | CASSDQTGGNSPLHF | TGTGCCAGCAGCGACCAGACAGGGGGAAATTCACCCCTCCACTTT
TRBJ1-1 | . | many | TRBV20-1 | CSARDRGKGIAEAFF | TGCAGTGCTAGAGATCGGGGGAAGGGGATCGCTGAAGCTTTCTTT
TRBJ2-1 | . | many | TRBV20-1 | CSFGTRLGEQFF | TGCAGTTTTGGCACTAGGCTAGGGGAGCAGTTCTTC
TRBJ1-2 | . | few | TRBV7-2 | CASSSQSHFGYTF | TGTGCCAGCAGCTCACAGAGCCACTTTGGCTACACCTTC
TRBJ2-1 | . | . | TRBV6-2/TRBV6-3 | CASSQERSFSRRLGEQFF | TGTGCCAGCAGTCAGGAACGCAGCTTTAGCCGGCGCCTAGGGGAGCAGTTCTTC